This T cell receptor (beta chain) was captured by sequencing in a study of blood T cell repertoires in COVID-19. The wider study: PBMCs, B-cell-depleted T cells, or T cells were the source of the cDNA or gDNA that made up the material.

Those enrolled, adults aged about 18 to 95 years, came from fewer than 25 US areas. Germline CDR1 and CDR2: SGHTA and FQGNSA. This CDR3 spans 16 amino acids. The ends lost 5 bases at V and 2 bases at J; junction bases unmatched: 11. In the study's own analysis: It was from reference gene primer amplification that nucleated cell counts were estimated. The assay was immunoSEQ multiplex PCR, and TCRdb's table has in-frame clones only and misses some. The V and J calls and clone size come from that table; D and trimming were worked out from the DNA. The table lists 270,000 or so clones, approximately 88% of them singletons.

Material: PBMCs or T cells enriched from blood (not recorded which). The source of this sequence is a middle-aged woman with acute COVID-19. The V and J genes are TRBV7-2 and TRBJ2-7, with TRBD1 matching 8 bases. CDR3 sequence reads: CASSPPRAGQAYEQYF. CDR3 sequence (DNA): TGTGCCAGCAGCCCCCCGCGGGCGGGACAGGCCTACGAGCAGTACTTC.